This TCR beta chain was recovered during a study of OX40 agonist ivuxolimab in advanced cancers. In the study overall: The costimulatory receptor OX40 (CD134) was targeted by ivuxolimab, a fully human IgG2 agonistic monoclonal antibody. Peripheral TCRbeta sequencing was intended to test whether TCR sequence diversity was altered and clonal T-cell expansion was caused by ivuxolimab. Of the roughly 50 dose-escalation patients, hepatocellular carcinoma was present in about 20, melanoma in around 15, renal cell carcinoma in 9 and head and neck cancer in 9. The dose-escalation cohort was 82.7% male with a mean age of roughly 60 years, ranging from about 20 to 80. Three dose-escalation patients achieved partial responses, one with hepatocellular carcinoma and two with cutaneous melanoma. Patients were allowed to have had prior anti-PD-1, anti-PD-L1 or anti-CTLA-4 therapy, and approximately 40% of the dose-escalation patients had previously received checkpoint inhibitors. Intravenous ivuxolimab was administered to patients every 2 weeks at six dose levels: 0.01, 0.1, 0.3, 1.5, 3 and 10 mg/kg. The paper describes the monotherapy dose-escalation part (N of about 52 patients) of the phase I trial of ivuxolimab. Results the study describes overall, beyond this receptor: Antigen specificity was not determined for the clonally expanded peripheral T cells. Clonal expansion of both CD4+ and CD8+ blood T cells was observed from baseline to week 6 at doses 0.1 to 3.0 mg/kg. In the 0.1-3.0 mg/kg groups, partial responders were among the patients with the lowest normalized peripheral clonal expansion, particularly in CD8+ T cells. Low levels of normalized T-cell clonal expansion were also shown by some nonresponding patients. After ivuxolimab, more expanded clones were found on average in CD8+ T cells than in CD4+ T cells.

Trimming removed 3 bases from V and 2 bases from J, leaving 12 bases between the germline ends. Counted from cysteine to phenylalanine, this CDR3 has 15 amino acids. Only CDR3 DNA is held: 45 bases, read in frame from base 1. CDR1 and CDR2, looked up from the germline V gene, are MNHNS and SASEGT. Patients with autoimmune disease history or receiving systemic immunosuppression were excluded from the trial. Peripheral blood for TCR sequencing was collected from all dose cohorts at baseline, on cycle 4 day 1, and on cycle 7 day 1. Samples came from an open-label, multicenter, first-in-human phase I dose-escalation trial of ivuxolimab. The trial enrolled adults with locally advanced or metastatic head and neck squamous cell, hepatocellular, melanoma or renal cell carcinoma. CD4+ and CD8+ T cells were sorted separately from peripheral blood before TCR sequencing. About this clone: Its antigen is currently not known. Within one base of it there is no much larger clone, and no base qualities were kept.

To sequence the TCRbeta CDR3 region, genomic DNA was isolated from the sorted cells. The immunoSEQ Assay was used to sequence the TCRbeta CDR3 regions. TCRdb mirrors the immuneACCESS table, restricted to in-frame sequences. Some clones are absent from its copies; in checked studies, under half trace to an unresolved V gene, and the reason for the others is unknown. For this sample there are approximately 60,000 clones; roughly 85% appear just once. The ten biggest clones cover approximately 5% of the sample. Here the sequenced sample was CD4+ or CD8+ T cells sorted from blood, taken in a trial of the OX40 agonist ivuxolimab. The rearranged segments are TRBV6-1 and TRBJ2-3, with TRBD1 tentatively as D gene (5 bases match). The receptor's source is an adult with an advanced solid tumor such as melanoma, head and neck, liver or kidney cancer. The CDR3 sequence is CASSDGRVYTDTQYF. The base sequence is TGTGCCAGCAGTGACGGCAGGGTCTACACAGATACGCAGTATTTT.